This is a list of T cell receptor beta chains from one sample in a study of control samples from healthy donors and cancer patients. Assay: immunoSEQ multiplex PCR; the TCRdb copy retains only in-frame clones and omits some. The data hold 170,000 or so clones, with just under 95% observed a single time. The specimen was blood. The receptors here all came from a young man in good health. The CDR3 runs from the conserved cysteine through the conserved F or W. The order of the fields is J gene, D gene, clone size, V gene, CDR3 DNA, CDR3 protein. A D gene is named only where the DNA matches it firmly. Clone size is shown for a subset of rows, as once, few, many or a class of expanded clone.

j_gene: TRBJ1-4
d_gene: TRBD1
abundance: .
v_gene: TRBV18
CDR3nt: TGTGCCAGCTCACCACTACAAGGGACAGATGAAAAACTGTTTTTT
CDR3aa: CASSPLQGTDEKLFF

j_gene: TRBJ2-2
d_gene: .
abundance: .
v_gene: TRBV2
CDR3nt: TGTGCCAGCGAGGGGGCGGGGCGGCCCGGGGAGCTGTTTTTT
CDR3aa: CASEGAGRPGELFF

j_gene: TRBJ2-7
d_gene: .
abundance: .
v_gene: TRBV6-5
CDR3nt: TGTGCCAGCAAACGGCAGGGGTCCTACGAGCAGTACTTC
CDR3aa: CASKRQGSYEQYF

j_gene: TRBJ1-5
d_gene: .
abundance: .
v_gene: TRBV2
CDR3nt: TGTGCCAGCAGTTTTGACTCCAGGGTGCCGGGCAATCAGCCCCAGCATTTT
CDR3aa: CASSFDSRVPGNQPQHF

j_gene: TRBJ2-3
d_gene: .
abundance: few
v_gene: TRBV24-1
CDR3nt: TGTGCCTCCCGTCCAGGGGCTACAGATACGCAGTATTTT
CDR3aa: CASRPGATDTQYF

j_gene: TRBJ2-3
d_gene: .
abundance: once
v_gene: TRBV18
CDR3nt: TGTGCCAGCTCCGCAGGGTTTTCTAGCACAGATACGCAGTATTTT
CDR3aa: CASSAGFSSTDTQYF

j_gene: TRBJ1-1
d_gene: .
abundance: .
v_gene: TRBV28
CDR3nt: TGTGCCAGCAGTTTCCGGGGGCAGAACACTGAAGCTTTCTTT
CDR3aa: CASSFRGQNTEAFF

j_gene: TRBJ1-2
d_gene: .
abundance: once
v_gene: TRBV6-5
CDR3nt: TGTGCCAGCAGTTACTCTCGGGGCAGGGGCCTCTGGGGCTACACCTTC
CDR3aa: CASSYSRGRGLWGYTF

j_gene: TRBJ2-1
d_gene: TRBD2
abundance: once
v_gene: TRBV4-1
CDR3nt: TGCGCCAGCAGCCAGGGGGAAGGACTAGCCTACTACAATGAGCAGTTCTTC
CDR3aa: CASSQGEGLAYYNEQFF

j_gene: TRBJ1-2
d_gene: .
abundance: .
v_gene: TRBV19
CDR3nt: TGTGCCAGTAGTATAGATCTGCGGAATAGGAATGGCTACACCTTC
CDR3aa: CASSIDLRNRNGYTF

j_gene: TRBJ2-5
d_gene: .
abundance: .
v_gene: TRBV19
CDR3nt: TGTGCCAGTAGTATTTCCGGGACTCCCCAAGAGACCCAGTACTTC
CDR3aa: CASSISGTPQETQYF

j_gene: TRBJ2-2
d_gene: .
abundance: once
v_gene: TRBV7-9
CDR3nt: TGTGCCAGCAGCCGTGACATGATGACCGGGGAGCTGTTTTTT
CDR3aa: CASSRDMMTGELFF

j_gene: TRBJ2-1
d_gene: TRBD2
abundance: .
v_gene: TRBV3-1/TRBV3-2
CDR3nt: TGTGCCAGCAGACCAGGGGCGGGGGGCCCATACAATGAGCAGTTCTTC
CDR3aa: CASRPGAGGPYNEQFF